A selection of T cell receptor beta chains follows, all from one sample in a study of T cells in Graves' hyperthyroidism and ophthalmopathy. TCRdb called the multiplex PCR reads again in MiXCR, with one record for every CDR3 protein. Here the sample spans roughly 800,000 distinct CDR3 sequences, roughly 40% being singletons. Input material: blood. These receptor sequences come from a young man with Graves' hyperthyroidism. CDR3s include the opening cysteine and the closing phenylalanine or tryptophan. Fields, in order: clone size, D gene, J gene, V gene, CDR3 DNA, CDR3 protein. The D gene is left open where the match is weak. Only some rows state a clone size, as once, few, many or a class for expanded clones.

size: -; D: TRBD1; J: TRBJ1-1; V: TRBV29-1; DNA: TGCAGCACCAAGACAGGGTTTTTCGCTTTCTTT; CDR3: CSTKTGFFAFF
size: many; D: TRBD1; J: TRBJ1-3; V: TRBV29-1; DNA: TGCAGCGCCAGGGGGCCCTCTGGAAACACCATATATTTT; CDR3: CSARGPSGNTIYF
size: many; D: TRBD1; J: TRBJ1-1; V: TRBV19; DNA: TGTGCCAGTAGTAGCGGGACAGAGACTGAAGCTTTCTTT; CDR3: CASSSGTETEAFF
size: many; D: -; J: TRBJ2-5; V: TRBV2; DNA: TGTGCCAGCAGTGAATGGCGTGAAGAGACCCAGTACTTC; CDR3: CASSEWREETQYF
size: -; D: TRBD1; J: TRBJ1-2; V: TRBV10-3; DNA: TGTGCCATCAGTTACAGGGGGACCTATGGCTACACCTTC; CDR3: CAISYRGTYGYTF
size: few; D: -; J: TRBJ1-4; V: TRBV5-1; DNA: TGCGCCAGCAGCTTCACAGGGAGGGACGAAAAACTGTTTTTT; CDR3: CASSFTGRDEKLFF
size: many; D: -; J: TRBJ2-5; V: TRBV9; DNA: TGTGCCAGCAGTTCTCAGGGCCCCATTGAGACCCAGTACTTC; CDR3: CASSSQGPIETQYF
size: -; D: -; J: TRBJ1-5; V: TRBV5-8; DNA: TGTGCCAGCAGCTTCGGCAGAAACAGGGGCAATCAGCCCCAGCATTTT; CDR3: CASSFGRNRGNQPQHF
size: -; D: -; J: TRBJ2-5; V: TRBV7-8; DNA: TGTGCCAGCAGCTCGCAGACGGCGTATCACCAGTACTTC; CDR3: CASSSQTAYHQYF
size: few; D: TRBD1; J: TRBJ1-1; V: TRBV10-2; DNA: TGTGCCAGCAGTTACCCGAGTTCAGGGGGCGTAAGTCCAAACACTGAAGCTTTCTTT; CDR3: CASSYPSSGGVSPNTEAFF
size: -; D: -; J: TRBJ1-1; V: TRBV10-2; DNA: TGCGCCAGCAGCCAAGAAGGGGGTAGGAACACTGAAGCTTTCTTT; CDR3: CASSQEGGRNTEAFF
size: many; D: -; J: TRBJ1-3; V: TRBV7-6; DNA: TGTGCCAGCAGCCCCCCGGAGGGAAACACCATATATTTT; CDR3: CASSPPEGNTIYF
size: once; D: -; J: TRBJ2-7; V: TRBV4-1; DNA: TGCGCCAGCAGCCAAGCTTTAGCCGGGATAACCTACGAGCAGTACTTC; CDR3: CASSQALAGITYEQYF
size: -; D: TRBD1; J: TRBJ1-1; V: TRBV6-1; DNA: TGTGCCAGCAGTTACTCGGGACAGGGGAGGACTACTTTCTTT; CDR3: CASSYSGQGRTTFF
size: few; D: -; J: TRBJ2-7; V: TRBV4-1; DNA: TGCGCCAGCAGCCGATTAGTAGGAAACGAGCAGTACTTC; CDR3: CASSRLVGNEQYF
size: many; D: -; J: TRBJ1-1; V: TRBV10-3; DNA: TGTGCCATCAGGGACGAGGGCGAAGGGACTGAAGCTTTCTTT; CDR3: CAIRDEGEGTEAFF
size: few; D: -; J: TRBJ1-5; V: TRBV6-5; DNA: TGTGCCAGCAGTTACTCGTCCGGGGGGCCCCAGCATTTT; CDR3: CASSYSSGGPQHF
size: many; D: -; J: TRBJ2-7; V: TRBV10-3; DNA: TGTGCCATCAGTGAGTCCGGGACTCCATCCGAGCAGTACTTC; CDR3: CAISESGTPSEQYF
size: many; D: TRBD2; J: TRBJ2-7; V: TRBV29-1; DNA: TGCAGCGTTTTCTTGGGGGAGGGCTACGAGCAGTACTTC; CDR3: CSVFLGEGYEQYF
size: few; D: -; J: TRBJ1-5; V: TRBV12-3/TRBV12-4; DNA: TGTGCCAGCAGGGACGGCTTCAATCAGCCCCAGCATTTT; CDR3: CASRDGFNQPQHF
size: -; D: -; J: TRBJ1-4; V: TRBV7-8; DNA: TGTGCCAGCAGCTTAGCGGGGGGAGAGGAAAAACTGTTTTTT; CDR3: CASSLAGGEEKLFF
size: -; D: -; J: TRBJ1-1; V: TRBV4-1; DNA: TGCGCCAGCAGCCAAGGGTCAGGGGACACTGAAGCTTTCTTT; CDR3: CASSQGSGDTEAFF
size: many; D: -; J: TRBJ1-4; V: TRBV10-3; DNA: TGTGCCACCCAATCACCCCAGAATGAAAAACTGTTTTTT; CDR3: CATQSPQNEKLFF
size: few; D: -; J: TRBJ2-7; V: TRBV24-1; DNA: TGTGCCACCTCCAATTTGGGAGTCGAGCAGTACTTC; CDR3: CATSNLGVEQYF
size: few; D: -; J: TRBJ2-2; V: TRBV29-1; DNA: TGCAGCGTTGAAGGAAGGTACACCGGGGAGCTGTTTTTT; CDR3: CSVEGRYTGELFF